These 22 T cell receptor beta chains were all obtained from the same sample, sequenced in a study of radiation and T cells in renal cell carcinoma. Described treatment: treatment-naive control, cytoreductive nephrectomy. The assay was immunoSEQ multiplex PCR, and TCRdb's table has in-frame clones only and misses some. Found here are around 23,000 clones, 45% to 55% of them singletons; the top ten hold roughly 21%. Sample: tumor tissue, taken from a patient whose treatment was nephrectomy without radiotherapy. These receptors all come from a human donor with renal cell carcinoma.

V gene TRBV30 combines with J gene TRBJ1-2, with TRBD1 as a possible D gene (5 bases). V was trimmed by 2 bases and J by 5 bases, leaving 18 bases between them. Germline CDR1 and CDR2: GTSNPN and SVGIG (reference sequence). The CDR3 loop spans 15 amino acids. The chain's CDR3 is CAWSPRAGPKYGYTF. CDR3 in DNA: TGTGCCTGGAGTCCAAGGGCAGGGCCCAAGTATGGCTACACCTTC.

The CDR3, as DNA: TGTGCCAGCAGCCCGATGGGCGGACAGAACACCGGGGAGCTGTTTTTT. Protein sequence: CASSPMGGQNTGELFF. The chain joins TRBV7-2 to TRBJ2-2; possibly TRBD1 for D (5 bases). The CDR3 consists of 16 residues. V was shortened by 5 bases and J by 1 base, with 14 bases between the two germline ends. Germline V gives CDR1 SGHTA, CDR2 FQGNSA.

The V call is TRBV9, the J call TRBJ2-1, with TRBD1 identical over 9 bases. CDR3 length: 14 residues. Germline V CDR1 and CDR2: SGDLS, YYNGEE. With V trimmed by 0 bases and J by 6 bases, 1 base remained unmatched. As DNA, the CDR3 is TGTGCCAGCAGCGTAGGGACAGGGGTCAATGAGCAGTTCTTC. Translating it yields CASSVGTGVNEQFF. Full variable domain (rest looked up from reference TRBV9 and TRBJ2-1): DSGVTQTPKHLITATGQRVTLRCSPRSGDLSVYWYQQSLDQGLQFLIQYYNGEERAKGNILERFSAQQFPDLHSELNLSSLELGDSALYFCASSVGTGVNEQFFGPGTRLTVL.

V and J are TRBV6-5 and TRBJ1-2; no clear D gene. The CDR3 sequence is 14 residues long. Germline V CDR1 and CDR2: MNHEY, SVGAGI. Trimming took 2 bases from V and 5 from J, leaving 12 bases between them. Here the CDR3 reads CASSYSGVRYGYTF. As DNA, the CDR3 is TGTGCCAGCAGTTACAGCGGCGTCAGATATGGCTACACCTTC.

The chain employs TRBV4-1 and TRBJ2-7; D gene uncertain. CDR3 length equals 14 residues. V was clipped by 4 bases and J by 2 bases, with 12 bases between them. CDR1 and CDR2 (germline): MGHRA, YSYEKL. CDR3 loop: CASSPLNGAYEQYF. The CDR3 bases are TGCGCCAGCAGCCCGCTGAACGGAGCCTACGAGCAGTACTTC.

The V call is TRBV7-2, the J call TRBJ1-2; TRBD1 aligns across 7 bases. V lost 3 bases, J lost 3 bases, and 4 bases stayed unmatched. The CDR3 has 14 amino acids. The germline V gene has CDR1 SGHTA and CDR2 FQGNSA. CDR3 bases: TGTGCCAGCAGCTTGCAACAGGGGTACTATGGCTACACCTTC. Its protein is CASSLQQGYYGYTF.

About this clone itself: Given a far larger clone just one base away, this is likely a sequencing read error. The chain couples TRBV7-9 to TRBJ1-1, with D hard to call. This CDR3 spans 13 amino acids. Trimming took off 1 base at V and 1 base at J, with 4 bases between the two ends. Per the germline V gene, CDR1 is SEHNR and CDR2 is FQNEAQ (reference sequence). The CDR3 is CASSLDRNTEAFF. CDR3 DNA: TGTGCCAGCAGCTTAGACAGGAACACTGAAGCTTTCTTT.

The chain links TRBV15 to TRBJ1-6; no firm D call. The V end was cut by 9 bases, the J end by 0 bases, with 9 bases between. Per germline, CDR1 LNHNV and CDR2 YYDKDF (reference sequence). The CDR3 is made up of 14 amino acids. CDR3 DNA: TGTGCCACGGCCGGGAGCTCCTATAATTCACCCCTCCACTTT. It translates to CATAGSSYNSPLHF.

This clone was observed many times. The chain carries TRBV25-1 and TRBJ2-3, with 7 bases matching TRBD2. V lost 7 bases, J lost 1 base, and 8 bases stayed unmatched. The CDR3 is made up of 15 amino acids. Germline CDR1 is MGHDK and CDR2 is SYGVNS. CDR3 nucleotide sequence: TGTGCCAGCACCCCGGGTGGGAGGGGCACAGATACGCAGTATTTT. Translated: CASTPGGRGTDTQYF.

The chain uses TRBV2 and TRBJ1-4; 8 nucleotides align to TRBD1. The CDR3 totals 14 residues. V trimming: 7 bases; J trimming: 7 bases; junction bases outside the gene matches: 8. Per germline, CDR1 SNHLY and CDR2 FYNNEI. The DNA for the CDR3 is TGTGCCAGCACTACGGACAGGGTTTCTGAAAAACTGTTTTTT. Translation: CASTTDRVSEKLFF.

J is TRBJ1-5 and V is TRBV7-9; possibly TRBD1 for D (6 bases). There are 15 residues in the CDR3. In germline, CDR1 is SEHNR, CDR2 FQNEAQ (reference sequence). V was pared by 6 bases and J by 1 base, with 13 bases between. The CDR3 sequence is CASSTGSASNQPQHF. In DNA form, the CDR3 reads TGTGCCAGCAGTACAGGGTCGGCCAGCAATCAGCCCCAGCATTTT.

The chain carries TRBV5-1 and TRBJ1-4; D call uncertain. The germline V gene encodes CDR1 SGHRS and CDR2 YFSETQ. Trimming removed 0 bases at V and 0 bases at J, with 9 bases between. The CDR3 extends over 16 amino acids. The chain's CDR3 is CASSLGPPATNEKLFF. The CDR3 DNA follows: TGCGCCAGCAGCTTGGGGCCGCCTGCAACTAATGAAAAACTGTTTTTT.

The chain joins TRBV18 to TRBJ2-1, with 10 bases aligning to TRBD2. From germline, CDR1 is KGHSH and CDR2 LQKENI. CDR3 length: 16 residues. The junction had 8 bases not matched to a gene; V was cut back by 3 bases and J by 6 bases. The CDR3 reads CASSPGTSGVINEQFF. The DNA for the CDR3 is TGTGCCAGCTCACCCGGTACTAGCGGGGTGATCAATGAGCAGTTCTTC. Full variable domain (missing parts from reference TRBV18 and TRBJ2-1): NAGVMQNPRHLVRRRGQEARLRCSPMKGHSHVYWYRQLPEEGLKFMVYLQKENIIDESGMPKERFSAEFPKEGPSILRIQQVVRGDSAAYFCASSPGTSGVINEQFFGPGTRLTVL.

This clone has a single count. This sequence joins TRBV19 and TRBJ1-6; 7 bases align to TRBD1. V lost 5 bases, J lost 10 bases, and 11 bases stayed unmatched. Germline V gene sequence: CDR1 LNHDA, CDR2 SQIVND (reference sequence). This CDR3 has 15 residues. CDR3 sequence reads: CASSPTGAPLSPLHF. The CDR3 DNA sequence: TGTGCCAGTAGTCCCACAGGGGCCCCCCTCTCACCCCTCCACTTT.

The rearrangement uses TRBV9 and TRBJ2-1; the D gene is possibly TRBD2 (6 bases). The V gene lost 0 bases and the J gene lost 7 bases, with 11 bases spanning the gap. Germline assignment: CDR1 SGDLS and CDR2 YYNGEE. CDR3 length: 14 residues. The chain's CDR3 is CASSVDGGGNEQFF. CDR3 in DNA: TGTGCCAGCAGCGTAGATGGTGGGGGGAATGAGCAGTTCTTC.

The chain uses TRBV4-3 and TRBJ2-7; D unclear. This CDR3 spans 17 amino acids. V lost 1 base, J lost 1 base, and 17 bases lay in between. Per germline, CDR1 LGHNA and CDR2 YSLEER. CDR3 sequence reads: CASSQGHTEPVSYEQYF. The CDR3 bases are TGCGCCAGCAGCCAAGGTCATACTGAACCGGTATCCTACGAGCAGTACTTC.

The V call is TRBV7-2, the J call TRBJ2-1; 7 nucleotides agree with TRBD1. This CDR3 region has 14 residues. Per germline, CDR1 SGHTA and CDR2 FQGNSA. V gave up 3 bases and J gave up 5 bases; unmatched junction bases: 4. CDR3 amino acids: CASSFGDRNNEQFF. Written as DNA, the CDR3 is TGTGCCAGCAGCTTTGGGGACAGAAACAATGAGCAGTTCTTC.

The CDR3 protein is CASSLAGQGLNQPQHF. CDR3 nucleotide sequence: TGTGCCAGCAGCTTGGCGGGACAGGGGCTCAATCAGCCCCAGCATTTT. The chain recombines TRBV7-8 with TRBJ1-5, with TRBD1 matching 10 bases. The V gene end was trimmed by 3 bases and the J gene end by 3 bases; junction bases not matched to a gene: 5. CDR1 is SGHVS and CDR2 is FQNEAQ in the germline V gene. This CDR3 is 16 amino acids long.

This clone came up a few times. This rearrangement joins TRBV6-1 to TRBJ2-7; 12 bases align to TRBD1. Trimming at V came to 1 base and at J to 6 bases, leaving 10 bases not matched to a gene. The CDR3 has 17 amino acids. CDR1 MNHNS and CDR2 SASEGT come from the germline V gene. The CDR3 loop is CASSEGYRDRGQGEQYF. The CDR3 nucleotides read TGTGCCAGCAGTGAAGGGTACCGGGACAGGGGGCAGGGCGAGCAGTACTTC.

This clone has only a few counts. V usage is TRBV6-1 and J usage is TRBJ1-2; maybe TRBD1 (5 bases). Germline loops: CDR1 MNHNS, CDR2 SASEGT. The CDR3 spans 16 residues. The V gene lost 4 bases and the J gene lost 2 bases, with 17 bases spanning the gap. The CDR3 region has the DNA TGTGCCAGCAGTGCCCGCGGGACCCCGAGGAACTATGGCTACACCTTC. This encodes CASSARGTPRNYGYTF.

The chain combines TRBV7-2 with TRBJ2-5; tentatively, D is TRBD1 or TRBD2 (5 bases each). Germline assignment: CDR1 SGHTA and CDR2 FQGNSA. V was clipped by 4 bases and J by 5 bases, with 14 bases between them. CDR3 length equals 14 residues. The CDR3 region is CASSSTAVPETQYF. CDR3 coding DNA: TGTGCCAGCAGCTCGACAGCGGTGCCTGAGACCCAGTACTTC.

The chain carries TRBV7-2 and TRBJ1-1; 8 bases agree with TRBD1. The CDR3 has 17 amino acids. V shed 3 bases and J 3 bases; nucleotides not matched to a gene: 12. CDR1 and CDR2 (germline): SGHTA, FQGNSA. The CDR3: CASSFGRTGIFDTEAFF. CDR3 nucleotides: TGTGCCAGCAGCTTTGGAAGGACAGGGATTTTTGACACTGAAGCTTTCTTT.